One TCR beta chain is described in this entry. These data come from a study of blood T cell repertoires in COVID-19. Study information: The United States, Italy and Spain provided the acute and convalescent COVID-19 samples. The cDNA or gDNA used as material had been derived from T cells, B-cell-depleted T cells, or PBMCs.

There are 14 residues in the CDR3. V was pared by 6 bases and J by 0 bases, with 11 bases between. The germline gives CDR1 SGHVS, CDR2 FQNEAQ. The assay was immunoSEQ multiplex PCR, and TCRdb's table has in-frame clones only and misses some. The table records 250,000 to 400,000 clones, approximately 88% of them present only once. This TCR was recovered from a woman in her 30s with COVID-19, enrolled during active disease. The chain employs TRBV7-8 and TRBJ1-1; D gene uncertain. The sample was peripheral blood. DNA for the CDR3: TGTGCCAGCAGGAAAGCGGGATTGAACACTGAAGCTTTCTTT. This sequence encodes CASRKAGLNTEAFF.